The source of this TCR beta chain is a study of somatic mutations in cytotoxic T cells in rheumatoid arthritis. Across the whole study: Immediately following diagnosis and ahead of any treatment, patient blood (around 28 ml EDTA) was drawn.

Concerning this clone itself: Its target is not known.

Trimming took off 0 bases at V and 4 bases at J, with 13 bases between the two ends. The CDR3 length is 15 residues. Per the germline V gene, CDR1 is SEHNR and CDR2 is FQNEAQ (reference sequence). The protocol was immunoSEQ multiplex PCR, while the TCRdb copy is restricted to in-frame clones and leaves out a portion. The sample holds some 18,000 clones, over 75% seen once. Study observations and caveats: Antigen targets of the expanded CD8+ clones remained unidentified. Some patients, about an eighth of the roughly 60, had a largest CD8+ clone that exceeded 20% of CD8+ cells.

The receptor comes from an adult with rheumatoid arthritis. The chain joins TRBV7-9 to TRBJ2-7; D assignment may be TRBD1 or TRBD2 (5 bases each). The sequenced material came from CD8+ T cells sorted from blood. CDR3 sequence reads: CASSLALGVVYEQYF. The CDR3 coding sequence is TGTGCCAGCAGCTTAGCACTGGGGGTGGTTTACGAGCAGTACTTC.